This passage covers 30 T cell receptor beta chains from one sample sequenced in a study of blood T cell repertoires in COVID-19. Sequenced by immunoSEQ multiplex PCR; TCRdb stores in-frame clones only, minus some. The profile shows about 190,000 clones, approximately 80% of them singletons. Sequences were obtained from peripheral blood. Every receptor here comes from a man aged 45-60 years who had recovered from COVID-19.

The chain recombines TRBV7-7 with TRBJ2-3; D is unclear. V was shortened by 5 bases and J by 3 bases, with 15 bases between the two germline ends. Germline assignment: CDR1 SSHAT and CDR2 FNYEAQ (reference sequence). This CDR3 spans 15 amino acids. DNA of the CDR3: TGTGCCAGCAGCCCCGGCGGCCTCGTGACAGATACGCAGTATTTT. Protein product: CASSPGGLVTDTQYF.

The chain links TRBV29-1 to TRBJ1-1; TRBD1 matches 7 bases. Germline V gene lookup returns CDR1 SQVTM and CDR2 ANQGSEA. V lost 7 bases and J lost 10; bases outside the gene matches: 6. The length of the CDR3 is 10 residues. CDR3 nucleotide sequence: TGCAGCGGATTCAGGGGGGCAGCTTTCTTT. This encodes CSGFRGAAFF.

The CDR3 spells CASSSGQGWGNTEAFF. As DNA, the CDR3 is TGTGCCAGCAGTTCGGGACAGGGGTGGGGAAACACTGAAGCTTTCTTT. The J gene is TRBJ1-1, the V gene TRBV27; 10 bases match TRBD1. The V gene's germline CDR1 is MNHEY and CDR2 SMNVEV (reference sequence). With V trimmed by 4 bases and J by 2 bases, 7 bases remained unmatched. The CDR3 length is 16 residues.

This clone was seen only once. The chain is built from TRBV27 and TRBJ2-7, with unresolved D. The V end was cut by 2 bases, the J end by 0 bases, with 14 bases between. The CDR3 extends over 16 amino acids. Germline V gives CDR1 MNHEY, CDR2 SMNVEV (reference sequence). The chain's CDR3 is CASSLGFGARSYEQYF. The CDR3 DNA is TGTGCCAGCAGTTTAGGTTTTGGAGCCCGCTCCTACGAGCAGTACTTC.

This clone is a singleton in its sample. The chain joins TRBV3-1 (or the pseudogene TRBV3-2) to TRBJ2-3; D uncertain. Trimming cost V 0 bases and J 2 bases, with 6 bases left between them. Per germline, CDR1 LGHDT and CDR2 YNNKEL (reference sequence). This CDR3 region has 14 residues. CDR3 residues: CASSQEADTDTQYF. Written as DNA, the CDR3 is TGTGCCAGCAGCCAAGAGGCGGACACAGATACGCAGTATTTT.

Here the CDR3 reads CASSARTSGRSYNEQFF. As DNA, the CDR3 is TGTGCCAGTAGTGCCCGGACTAGCGGAAGGTCCTACAATGAGCAGTTCTTC. This chain links TRBV19 with TRBJ2-1; TRBD2 agrees at 10 bases. Trimming cost V 5 bases and J 1 base; bases outside gene matches: 8. The CDR3 runs 17 residues. In germline, CDR1 is LNHDA, CDR2 SQIVND (reference sequence).

This chain joins TRBV9 and TRBJ2-5; 9 bases align to TRBD1. V lost 4 bases to trimming and J lost 3 bases; unmatched junction nucleotides: 4. The CDR3 loop spans 14 amino acids. Per germline, CDR1 SGDLS and CDR2 YYNGEE. CDR3 loop: CASSPRQGEETQYF. CDR3 DNA sequence: TGTGCCAGCAGCCCCAGACAGGGGGAAGAGACCCAGTACTTC. The full variable domain, rest sourced from reference TRBV9 and TRBJ2-5, is DSGVTQTPKHLITATGQRVTLRCSPRSGDLSVYWYQQSLDQGLQFLIQYYNGEERAKGNILERFSAQQFPDLHSELNLSSLELGDSALYFCASSPRQGEETQYFGPGTRLLVL.

The rearrangement links TRBV10-3 to TRBJ2-6, with TRBD2 matching 8 bases. This CDR3 region has 18 residues. Germline V gene sequence: CDR1 ENHRY, CDR2 SYGVKD. The trim removed 2 bases at V and 0 bases at J, leaving 6 bases unmatched. Here the CDR3 reads CAISESLAGTSGANVLTF. The CDR3 DNA reads TGTGCCATCAGTGAGAGTCTAGCGGGCACCTCTGGGGCCAACGTCCTGACTTTC.

V and J are TRBV10-3 and TRBJ2-2; weak D call: TRBD2 (6 bases). V gave up 3 bases and J gave up 1 base, with 21 bases separating them. The CDR3 extends over 19 amino acids. Germline CDR1 reads ENHRY; CDR2 reads SYGVKD. The CDR3 loop reads CAISDRLATFAENTGELFF. DNA of the CDR3: TGTGCCATCAGTGATAGGCTAGCGACTTTTGCCGAGAACACCGGGGAGCTGTTTTTT.

V is TRBV10-1 and J is TRBJ1-1, with 7 bases aligning to TRBD1. The CDR3 is 17 residues long. CDR1 is WNHNN and CDR2 is SYGVQD in the germline V gene (reference sequence). The ends lost 8 bases at V and 0 bases at J; junction bases unmatched: 15. The CDR3 nucleotides are TGCGCCAGCTTATGGGACAGACATCCAGATATGAACACTGAAGCTTTCTTT. Translation gives CASLWDRHPDMNTEAFF.

The rearrangement joins TRBV7-3 to TRBJ2-5; possible D gene TRBD2, 6 bases. The V end lost 4 bases, the J end lost 5 bases, and 14 bases lay between the germline ends. The V gene's germline CDR1 is SGHTA and CDR2 FQGTGA. The CDR3 contains 14 residues. The CDR3 loop is CASSYGTAGETQYF. The CDR3 nucleotides are TGTGCCAGCAGCTACGGGACTGCGGGGGAGACCCAGTACTTC.

This clone was seen just once. The V call is TRBV9, the J call TRBJ2-5; 7 nucleotides align to TRBD1. After removal of 3 bases from V and 5 bases from J, the junction contained 1 base not matched to a gene. This CDR3 comprises 12 residues. CDR1 is SGDLS and CDR2 is YYNGEE in the germline V gene. The CDR3 DNA sequence: TGTGCCAGCAGCGAGACAGGGGAGACCCAGTACTTC. Amino acids: CASSETGETQYF.

The gene calls are TRBV25-1 and TRBJ1-1; D gene ambiguous. The CDR3 extends over 16 amino acids. Trimming took off 2 bases at V and 3 bases at J, with 16 bases between the two ends. CDR1 is MGHDK and CDR2 is SYGVNS in the germline V gene. In DNA form, the CDR3 reads TGTGCCAGCAGTGAAACGGGAGGGAGATGTGACACTGAAGCTTTCTTT. Its protein is CASSETGGRCDTEAFF.

CDR3 sequence: CVRSLAQGNYTYSNQPQHF. The CDR3 region has the DNA TGTGTCAGAAGCTTAGCGCAGGGGAATTATACTTATAGCAATCAGCCCCAGCATTTT. V and J are TRBV7-5 and TRBJ1-5; the D call of TRBD1 is as the table states it, not checked on the DNA. TRBV7-5 corresponds to a pseudogene. The CDR3 sequence is 19 residues long.

The rearrangement links TRBV10-1 to TRBJ2-1, with a possible D match to TRBD2 (5 bases). Germline CDR1 WNHNN, CDR2 SYGVQD (reference sequence). This CDR3 has 17 residues. V dropped 4 bases and J dropped 6 bases, with 22 bases sitting between them. CDR3 sequence: CASSAGLLIATCNEQFF. CDR3 in DNA: TGCGCCAGCAGTGCTGGACTCCTAATAGCTACATGCAATGAGCAGTTCTTC.

This chain connects TRBV6-5 to TRBJ2-7, with D maybe TRBD2 (6 bases). Trimming removed 0 bases from V and 7 bases from J, with 16 bases in between. Germline V gene sequence: CDR1 MNHEY, CDR2 SVGAGI. The CDR3 length is 15 residues. In DNA, the CDR3 is TGTGCCAGCAGTTACTCGCGGGATGGCGGGTGGGAGCAGTACTTC. It specifies CASSYSRDGGWEQYF.

This clone came up many times. The chain uses TRBV5-1 and TRBJ1-3, with 8 bases matching TRBD1. V shed 0 bases and J 4 bases; nucleotides not matched to a gene: 9. CDR3 length equals 17 residues. The germline CDR1 and CDR2 sequences are SGHRS and YFSETQ. The CDR3 coding sequence is TGCGCCAGCAGCTTGGTCATCACAGGGGGTGTAGGAAACACCATATATTTT. As protein: CASSLVITGGVGNTIYF.

V gene TRBV6-6 combines with J gene TRBJ1-1, with D possibly matching TRBD1 (6 bases). The CDR3 extends over 13 amino acids. CDR1 is MNHNY and CDR2 is SVGAGI in the germline V gene (reference sequence). Trimming pared 10 bases from V and 3 bases from J, leaving 15 bases between. CDR3 sequence (DNA): TGTGCCACCCGCGGTGGACAGTACACTGAAGCTTTCTTT. Residues: CATRGGQYTEAFF.

The gene calls are TRBV19 and TRBJ1-5; D is perhaps TRBD1 (5 bases). There are 13 residues in the CDR3. The V end lost 8 bases, the J end lost 0 bases, and 8 bases lay between the germline ends. Germline V lookup: CDR1 LNHDA, CDR2 SQIVND (reference sequence). In DNA form, the CDR3 reads TGTGCCAGTGGCCAGGGTAGCAATCAGCCCCAGCATTTT. Protein: CASGQGSNQPQHF.

The chain recombines TRBV21-1 with TRBJ2-7; TRBD2 reflects the table's D call only, with no check against the DNA. TRBV21-1 is reported as a pseudogene. CDR3 length: 18 amino acids. CDR3: CASTFLIRTSGRPYEQYF. In DNA, the CDR3 is TGTGCCAGCACCTTTCTAATCCGGACTAGCGGGAGACCCTACGAGCAGTACTTC.

V gene TRBV29-1 combines with J gene TRBJ2-1; 7 positions match TRBD1. This CDR3 contains 14 residues. Per the germline V gene, CDR1 is SQVTM and CDR2 is ANQGSEA. After removal of 7 bases from V and 2 bases from J, the junction contained 8 bases not matched to a gene. CDR3 amino acids: CSGRRDSTYNEQFF. DNA of the CDR3: TGCAGCGGCCGCCGGGACAGCACCTACAATGAGCAGTTCTTC.

The gene calls are TRBV24-1 and TRBJ2-1; 11 bases map to TRBD2. Germline CDR1 is KGHDR and CDR2 is SFDVKD. V was pared by 5 bases and J by 0 bases, with 8 bases of the junction left unmatched. This CDR3 contains 18 residues. CDR3 in amino acids: CATSVGTSGRSSYNEQFF. In DNA, the CDR3 is TGTGCCACCAGTGTCGGGACTAGCGGAAGGAGCTCCTACAATGAGCAGTTCTTC.

The genes are TRBV7-9 and TRBJ2-1; 10 bases agree with TRBD2. V was pared by 6 bases and J by 0 bases, with 8 bases of the junction left unmatched. The CDR3 is 17 amino acids. Germline-derived CDR1 and CDR2 are SEHNR and FQNEAQ (reference sequence). CDR3: CASRPPSGGSSYNEQFF. The CDR3 DNA reads as TGTGCCAGCAGACCTCCTAGCGGGGGCAGCTCCTACAATGAGCAGTTCTTC. Complete variable domain (other parts from reference TRBV7-9 and TRBJ2-1): DTGVSQNPRHKITKRGQNVTFRCDPISEHNRLYWYRQTLGQGPEFLTYFQNEAQLEKSRLLSDRFSAERPKGSFSTLEIQRTEQGDSAMYLCASRPPSGGSSYNEQFFGPGTRLTVL.

The chain links TRBV4-2 to TRBJ1-2; possible D gene TRBD1, 5 bases. Trimming removed 3 bases at V and 7 bases at J, with 15 bases between. The CDR3 consists of 14 residues. Germline V CDR1 and CDR2: LGHNA, YNFKEQ. CDR3 DNA: TGTGCCAGCAGCCACTGGAGCCAGGGTTCTGGCTACACCTTC. Protein product: CASSHWSQGSGYTF.

At least ten counts were recorded for this clone. The chain has TRBV27 and TRBJ2-7; 7 bases are a match to TRBD1. With 4 bases clipped from V and 1 base from J, the junction kept 1 base outside the gene matches. Germline CDR1 MNHEY, CDR2 SMNVEV (reference sequence). The CDR3 has 13 amino acids. The CDR3 protein is CASSWDRSYEQYF. The CDR3 DNA is TGTGCCAGCAGTTGGGACAGATCCTACGAGCAGTACTTC.

The CDR3 DNA follows: TGTGCCAGCAGGGACAGGGGAAGCACAGATACGCAGTATTTT. This sequence encodes CASRDRGSTDTQYF. The rearrangement uses TRBV5-4 and TRBJ2-3, with 9 bases lining up with TRBD1. The J segment lost 0 bases and the V segment lost 5 bases, leaving 1 base of the junction unmatched. This CDR3 has 14 amino acids. The germline CDR1 and CDR2 sequences are SGHNT and YYREEE (reference sequence).

The chain uses TRBV27 and TRBJ1-6; D call uncertain. The CDR3 has 15 amino acids. Germline lookup yields CDR1 MNHEY and CDR2 SMNVEV (reference sequence). Between the trimmed V and J ends, which lost 1 base and 7 bases, there was a span of 11 bases. As DNA, the CDR3 is TGTGCCAGCAGTTTATTGGCAGATAACAATTCACCCCTCCACTTT. It is translated as CASSLLADNNSPLHF.

This sequence joins TRBV7-3 and TRBJ2-2; D might be TRBD2 (6 bases). CDR3 length equals 16 residues. V lost 0 bases and J lost 4, with 12 bases in between. CDR1 and CDR2 (germline): SGHTA, FQGTGA. The CDR3 DNA reads as TGTGCCAGCAGCTTAACGACTAGTAGGGGCACCGGGGAGCTGTTTTTT. Translated: CASSLTTSRGTGELFF.

The chain links TRBV6-9 to TRBJ1-6; unclear D gene. The CDR3 has 19 amino acids. Trimming pared 0 bases from V and 7 bases from J, leaving 22 bases between. Germline CDR1 MNHGY, CDR2 SVAAGI. In DNA, the CDR3 is TGTGCCAGCAGTTATTCCGGCGGGGATACGCAATCGGTAAATTCACCCCTCCACTTT. Residues: CASSYSGGDTQSVNSPLHF.

The V gene is TRBV18, the J gene TRBJ2-1; 9 bases align to TRBD2. This CDR3 is 15 amino acids long. Unmatched junction bases numbered 4, after V lost 3 bases and J lost 4 bases. The germline V gene encodes CDR1 KGHSH and CDR2 LQKENI. The CDR3 DNA reads as TGTGCCAGCTCACCGACTAGCGGTATGTACAATGAGCAGTTCTTC. Translation gives CASSPTSGMYNEQFF.